The 11 T cell receptor beta chains listed next were all sequenced from one sample in a study of CD8+ T cells in alopecia areata (dated by TCRdb to 2016 to 2019). In light of the paper, this sample's time point label describes: baseline before oral tofacitinib. Preparation of the library involved the immunoSEQ multiplex PCR assay. RNA was extracted from all samples and reverse transcribed into cDNA as template for TCR sequencing. Held by TCRdb, this immuneACCESS table contains in-frame sequences only and omits some clones. Under half of the omission traces to an unresolved V gene where checked; the cause of the rest is unknown. Recorded for this sample are 140,000 to 150,000 clones; about half of them occurred a single time. Of the sample, approximately 0.99% falls within the top ten clones. This sample comprised CD4+ T cells sorted from blood, obtained at week 0. These receptors originate from a human donor with alopecia areata.

This chain connects TRBV30 to TRBJ1-2, with 7 bases fitting TRBD1. The CDR3 length is 12 residues. With V trimmed by 1 base and J by 7 bases, 3 bases remained unmatched. Looked up from germline, CDR1 is GTSNPN and CDR2 is SVGIG (reference sequence). This chain's CDR3 is CAWSGTGSGYTF. The CDR3 bases are TGTGCCTGGAGTGGGACAGGATCTGGCTACACCTTC.

The genes are TRBV7-3 and TRBJ2-3; TRBD2 aligns across 10 bases. CDR3 length: 15 residues. The V and J ends lost 5 bases and 6 bases, in that order; junction bases with no gene match: 8. Looked up from germline, CDR1 is SGHTA and CDR2 is FQGTGA. CDR3 sequence reads: CASSPKREGPDTQYF. The CDR3 DNA is TGTGCCAGCAGCCCCAAGCGGGAGGGCCCCGATACGCAGTATTTT. The variable domain in full, with the rest retrieved from reference TRBV7-3 and TRBJ2-3, is GAGVSQTPSNKVTEKGKYVELRCDPISGHTALYWYRQSLGQGPEFLIYFQGTGAADDSGLPNDRFFAVRPEGSVSTLKIQRTERGDSAVYLCASSPKREGPDTQYFGPGTRLTVL.

J is TRBJ2-3 and V is TRBV28, with D uncertain. V was cut by 4 bases and J by 5 bases, with 7 bases left in between. CDR3 length equals 12 residues. Germline V gene sequence: CDR1 MDHEN, CDR2 SYDVKM. The DNA of the CDR3 is TGTGCCAGCAGTTACCTAGGAGATACGCAGTATTTT. It encodes CASSYLGDTQYF.

The CDR3 DNA is TGTGCCAGCAGTGGGACGGGCGGCTACGAGCAGTACTTC. Translated: CASSGTGGYEQYF. The rearrangement links TRBV2 to TRBJ2-7; D is uncertain. Between the trimmed V and J ends, which lost 4 bases and 3 bases, there was a span of 10 bases. The CDR3 runs 13 residues. The V gene's germline CDR1 is SNHLY and CDR2 FYNNEI.

The V call is TRBV7-2, the J call TRBJ2-3; D gene unclear. Trimming removed 1 base at V and 4 bases at J, with 9 bases between. Germline CDR1 reads SGHTA; CDR2 reads FQGNSA. This CDR3 comprises 14 residues. The CDR3 coding sequence is TGTGCCAGCAGCTTAGTCGTAGGGTCAGATACGCAGTATTTT. It codes for CASSLVVGSDTQYF.

Concerning this clone itself: An end of the junction differs from the germline gene, which may be a read error. This chain joins TRBV30 and TRBJ2-7; no firm D call. Germline CDR1 is GTSNPN and CDR2 is SVGIG (reference sequence). The CDR3 is 14 residues long. The CDR3 here is CAWSVGGVSAEQCF. DNA of the CDR3: TGTGCCTGGAGTGTGGGTGGGGTCTCCGCCGAGCAGTGCTTC. The variable domain in full, completed from reference TRBV30 and TRBJ2-7, reads SQTIHQWPATLVQPVGSPLSLECTVEGTSNPNLYWYRQAAGRGLQLLFYSVGIGQISSEVPQNLSASRPQDRQFILSSKKLLLSDSGFYLCAWSVGGVSAEQCFGPGTRLTVT.

V and J are TRBV4-3 and TRBJ2-7; a weak D match, TRBD2 (5 bases). Germline V gene lookup returns CDR1 LGHNA and CDR2 YSLEER. The CDR3 spans 14 residues. The germline V and J ends were trimmed by 0 bases and 3 bases, with 9 bases remaining between them. DNA for the CDR3: TGCGCCAGCAGCCAAGACGTACTAGGCTACGAGCAGTACTTC. It translates to CASSQDVLGYEQYF.

V and J are TRBV5-6 and TRBJ1-5, with 7 bases fitting TRBD1. After removal of 2 bases from V and 7 bases from J, the junction contained 6 bases not matched to a gene. Per the germline V gene, CDR1 is SGHDT and CDR2 is YYEEEE. This CDR3 contains 14 residues. CDR3 amino acids: CASSLRTGPQPQHF. The CDR3 nucleotides read TGTGCCAGCAGCTTAAGGACAGGTCCCCAGCCCCAGCATTTT.

This clone was seen only a few times. This chain connects TRBV29-1 to TRBJ2-7; D is possibly TRBD1 (6 bases). Germline V gene lookup returns CDR1 SQVTM and CDR2 ANQGSEA. Between the trimmed V and J ends, which lost 7 bases and 6 bases, there was a span of 22 bases. This CDR3 has 14 amino acids. Here the CDR3 reads CSAQTQGLSGEQYF. The CDR3 DNA reads as TGCAGCGCCCAGACACAGGGTTTATCGGGCGAGCAGTACTTC.

The chain links TRBV7-9 to TRBJ2-1; no clear D. This CDR3 region has 10 residues. Trimming took off 8 bases at V and 6 bases at J, with 5 bases between the two ends. Germline CDR1 and CDR2: SEHNR and FQNEAQ (reference sequence). The CDR3 protein is CASDGNEQFF. CDR3 coding DNA: TGTGCCAGCGACGGCAATGAGCAGTTCTTC.

This clone was picked up one time. In DNA, the CDR3 is TGTGCCTGGAGATCTGGGGCCAACGTCCTGACTTTC. It encodes CAWRSGANVLTF. The V call is TRBV30, the J call TRBJ2-6; D call uncertain. This CDR3 contains 12 residues. Germline V gene sequence: CDR1 GTSNPN, CDR2 SVGIG (reference sequence). The V end was cut by 3 bases, the J end by 1 base, with 1 base between.